This paragraph covers one T cell receptor (beta chain) sequence. Its antigen is currently not known. The CDR3 holds 15 amino acids from the cysteine to the phenylalanine. The DNA is not on file. From the germline V gene, CDR1 is MGHDK and CDR2 is SYGVNS. For every CD8+ T cell subset, about 300,000 cells were flow-sorted straight into RLT lysis buffer, and each subset was sorted in triplicate. Naive CD8+ T cells were defined stringently as CD45RO-CCR7+CD27+CD95- to exclude memory contaminants. Standard density gradient centrifugation was used to isolate peripheral blood mononuclear cells from buffy coats. A FACSAria III was used to flow-sort naive CD8+ T cells into CXCR3-negative and CXCR3-positive populations. Total RNA was extracted from sorted cells using an RNeasy Mini Kit. For sequencing, a NextSeq 550 was employed. The Human TCR Profiling Kit (MiLaboratory) was used to make UMI-labeled 5' RACE TRB cDNA libraries. The full amount of extracted RNA was used for cDNA synthesis, and the full amount of resulting cDNA was used for PCR amplification. The libraries were made side by side, with each library going through the same number of PCR cycles. In the paper's pipeline: About 50,000 +/- 10,000 unique UMI-labeled TRB cDNA molecules per library were extracted with MIGEC and MiXCR, with at least two reads per UMI required. An average of roughly 40,000 +/- 10,000 functional in-frame TRB CDR3 nucleotide clonotypes without stop codons was found per library. Diversity metrics, including normalized Shannon-Wiener and Chao1, were computed in VDJtools after downsampling to 5000 UMI-labeled TRB molecules per sample. Clonotype-size-weighted physicochemical properties of the central five CDR3 residues (interaction energy, strength, volume and Kidera factor 4) were computed in VDJtools. Reads reprocessed by TCRdb are summarized as one entry per CDR3 protein sequence, and DNA is absent. TCRdb, not the original authors, processed these V and J calls. The table held for this sample gives about 150,000 distinct CDR3 sequences. Less than 0.55% of the sample is taken by the ten largest.

This sample was included in a study of CXCR3-negative and CXCR3-positive naive CD8 T cells (dated by TCRdb to the late 2010s). Notes on the research overall: Roughly 140 million TRB reads were obtained in total, roughly 1.5 +/- 0.3 million reads per library. Data from ten or so donors, pooled across two independent experiments, went into the diversity and physicochemical repertoire analyses. Naive subsets from five or six donors and memory cells from 3 donors were included in the TRBV-TRBJ cluster analysis. Broader findings and caveats from the paper: Within the same donor, TRBV-TRBJ usage looked similar between naive CXCR3-negative and CXCR3-positive cells, but memory cells had distinct patterns. Compared with CXCR3-negative naive cells, CXCR3-positive naive cells had TRB CDR3s with higher hydrophobicity (lower Kidera factor 4), lower energy, and higher strength and volume indices. Because surface CD5, which is linked to self-reactivity in mice, was comparable between the naive subsets, TCR interaction strength was also inferred from the physicochemical properties of TRB CDR3s. CXCR3 expression partially decreased after cryopreservation, so most assays used freshly isolated PBMCs. Repertoire diversity was comparably high in both naive subsets but much lower in memory CD8+ T cells.

The chain uses TRBV25-1 and TRBJ2-2; TCRdb lists TRBD1, though no DNA is available to test this call. The sequencing input was naive CXCR3+ CD8+ T cells from blood. Explained via the paper, the cell subset or site label denotes: CD45RO-CCR7+CD27+CD95- naive CD8+ T cells expressing CXCR3 (TNR3+). The receptor was derived from a human donor in good health. Some clones in this sample may be carry-over from other donors' samples. The CDR3 sequence is CASSYGGRNIGELFF.